This T cell receptor (beta chain) was sequenced during a study of beta chain features in type 1 diabetes. In the study overall: Sorted cell examination encompassed 100 million to 110 million cells across all samples. Study findings and constraints: Type 1 diabetes patients showed a moderate but significant shortening of TCRB CDR3s in all four CD4+ subsets.

Reverse transcribing all isolated RNA meant expressed TCRB transcripts were sequenced. TCRdb's table, derived via immunoSEQ multiplex PCR, lists solely in-frame clones and lacks some. The repertoire has about 390,000 clones, roughly a tenth of them found once; the top ten carry about 0.6%. One heparinised blood draw, averaging roughly 120 mL, came from each donor. CD45RO/CCR7/CD25/CD127/CD95/CD27 staining was used to isolate CD4+ naive, central memory, regulatory and stem cell-like memory cells by sorting. Each sorted fraction was over 95% pure. CDR1 is SGHNT and CDR2 is YYREEE in the germline V gene (reference sequence). V was trimmed by 6 bases and J by 0 bases, leaving 13 bases between them. This CDR3 has 14 residues. As regards this clone: Its antigen remains unidentified.

The sequence came from a man between 25 and 39 years old with type 1 diabetes. The J gene is TRBJ2-7, the V gene TRBV5-4, with D possibly matching TRBD2 (5 bases). The source material was central memory CD4+ T cells from blood. For the CDR3, the DNA is TGTGCCAGCACCTCCGGACTTCACTCCTACGAGCAGTACTTC. Translating gives CASTSGLHSYEQYF.